These T cell receptor beta chains were read from a single sample in a study of read filtering for tumor transcriptome and immune sequencing. MiXCR, applied by TCRdb to the reads, yields one record per CDR3 protein. Of under 150,000 distinct CDR3 sequences in the sample, 13% were seen once. Sequenced sample: a population of CD138-negative cells sorted from bone marrow. Every receptor here comes from a donor over 35 with multiple myeloma. Both conserved end residues are part of each CDR3. D genes are given only for firm matches. Not all rows give a size; the values are once, few, many and, for expanded clones, a class.

CDR3: CASSRLAGSYKQYF
DNA: TGTGCCAGCAGCAGACTAGCGGGCTCCTACAAGCAGTACTTC
V: TRBV2
D: TRBD2
J: TRBJ2-7
size: -
length: 14

CDR3: CASRYGGTGRPHQPQHF
DNA: TGTGCCAGCAGATATGGCGGGACAGGCAGACCCCATCAGCCCCAGCATTTT
V: TRBV5-4
D: TRBD1
J: TRBJ1-5
size: many
length: 17

CDR3: CASSLSLTAPNAGNTIYF
DNA: TGTGCCAGCAGCTTGTCCCTGACAGCCCCCAACGCTGGAAACACCATATATTTT
V: TRBV5-5
D: -
J: TRBJ1-3
size: -
length: 18

CDR3: CASSYRGSWENIQYF
DNA: TGTGCCAGCAGTTACAGGGGATCTTGGGAAAACATTCAGTACTTC
V: TRBV6-5
D: -
J: TRBJ2-4
size: many
length: 15

CDR3: CASSPDSGGTEAFF
DNA: TGTGCCAGCAGCCCGGACAGTGGGGGCACTGAAGCTTTCTTT
V: TRBV7-3
D: -
J: TRBJ1-1
size: many
length: 14

CDR3: CSAARDPYQPQHF
DNA: TGCAGTGCCGCCCGGGACCCCTATCAGCCCCAGCATTTT
V: TRBV20-1
D: -
J: TRBJ1-5
size: many
length: 13

CDR3: CASSARRAGGSYNEQFF
DNA: TGTGCCAGCAGTGCCCGACGAGCGGGAGGGTCCTACAATGAGCAGTTCTTC
V: TRBV6-1
D: TRBD2
J: TRBJ2-1
size: many
length: 17

CDR3: CASSVDREAYEQYF
DNA: TGTGCCAGCAGTGTCGACAGGGAAGCCTACGAGCAGTACTTC
V: TRBV5-6
D: TRBD1
J: TRBJ2-7
size: many
length: 14

CDR3: CASSLGRGRRRADEQFF
DNA: TGTGCCAGCAGCTTGGGGAGGGGTCGTAGGCGTGCCGATGAGCAGTTCTTC
V: TRBV7-2
D: TRBD2
J: TRBJ2-1
size: -
length: 17

CDR3: CASSYSERGSSEQFF
DNA: TGTGCCAGCAGTTACTCTGAAAGGGGCAGTAGTGAGCAGTTCTTC
V: TRBV6-5
D: -
J: TRBJ2-1
size: many
length: 15

CDR3: CNVVPVNYGYTF
DNA: TGCAACGTTGTCCCCGTTAACTATGGCTACACCTTC
V: TRBV29-1
D: -
J: TRBJ1-2
size: -
length: 12

CDR3: CASSVTGAPNQPQHF
DNA: TGTGCCAGCAGCGTTACAGGGGCCCCCAATCAGCCCCAGCATTTT
V: TRBV5-6
D: TRBD1
J: TRBJ1-5
size: many
length: 15

CDR3: CSASADNEQFF
DNA: TGCAGTGCTAGCGCCGACAATGAGCAGTTCTTC
V: TRBV20-1
D: -
J: TRBJ2-1
size: many
length: 11

CDR3: CASSYSIQEGNEQFF
DNA: TGTGCCAGCAGTTACTCTATCCAGGAGGGCAATGAGCAGTTCTTC
V: TRBV6-2/TRBV6-3
D: -
J: TRBJ2-1
size: many
length: 15

CDR3: CASSSSGTGYYNEQFF
DNA: TGTGCCAGCAGTAGCTCCGGGACAGGTTACTACAATGAGCAGTTCTTC
V: TRBV27
D: TRBD1
J: TRBJ2-1
size: many
length: 16

CDR3: CATRTGEYNQPQHF
DNA: TGTGCCACCCGGACAGGGGAATACAATCAGCCCCAGCATTTT
V: TRBV19
D: TRBD1
J: TRBJ1-5
size: -
length: 14

CDR3: CATSIRPASSYNEQFF
DNA: TGTGCCACCAGTATCCGACCCGCGAGCTCCTACAATGAGCAGTTCTTC
V: TRBV24-1
D: -
J: TRBJ2-1
size: many
length: 16

CDR3: CASSVSVSSYNEQFF
DNA: TGTGCCAGCAGCGTTTCCGTGAGCTCCTACAATGAGCAGTTCTTC
V: TRBV9
D: -
J: TRBJ2-1
size: many
length: 15

CDR3: CASSEDIGERGTDTQYF
DNA: TGTGCCAGCAGTGAAGATATCGGGGAGAGGGGCACAGATACGCAGTATTTT
V: TRBV6-1
D: -
J: TRBJ2-3
size: many
length: 17

CDR3: CASSIEASASPLLDKNIQYF
DNA: TGTGCCAGTAGTATAGAGGCGTCAGCGTCACCGTTATTGGACAAAAACATTCAGTACTTC
V: TRBV19
D: -
J: TRBJ2-4
size: many
length: 20

CDR3: CSARDLSYEQYF
DNA: TGCAGTGCTCGGGACCTCTCCTACGAGCAGTACTTC
V: TRBV20-1
D: -
J: TRBJ2-7
size: many
length: 12

CDR3: CASSLNSPDTQYF
DNA: TGTGCCAGCAGCTTGAACAGCCCAGATACGCAGTATTTT
V: TRBV5-5
D: -
J: TRBJ2-3
size: once
length: 13

CDR3: CASSQDRAESSYNEQFF
DNA: TGTGCCAGCAGCCAAGATAGGGCAGAGAGCTCCTACAATGAGCAGTTCTTC
V: TRBV4-2
D: -
J: TRBJ2-1
size: many
length: 17

CDR3: CASSLSGTLEEKLLF
DNA: TGTGCCAGCAGCTTATCCGGGACCTTGGAGGAAAAACTGCTTTTC
V: TRBV11-3
D: -
J: TRBJ1-4
size: -
length: 15

CDR3: CASSLAPSGAGETQYF
DNA: TGCGCCAGCAGCTTGGCCCCTTCAGGGGCCGGGGAGACCCAGTACTTC
V: TRBV5-1
D: -
J: TRBJ2-5
size: many
length: 16

CDR3: CSARFLAGGLAKNIQYF
DNA: TGCAGTGCTAGGTTCCTAGCGGGAGGCCTAGCCAAAAACATTCAGTACTTC
V: TRBV20-1
D: TRBD2
J: TRBJ2-4
size: many
length: 17

CDR3: CASSLGTGGKGSGNTEAFF
DNA: TGTGCCAGCAGTTTAGGGACAGGGGGGAAGGGGTCGGGAAACACTGAAGCTTTCTTT
V: TRBV12-3/TRBV12-4
D: TRBD1
J: TRBJ1-1
size: -
length: 19

CDR3: CASSLQGVTEAFF
DNA: TGTGCCAGCAGCTTACAGGGGGTCACTGAAGCTTTCTTT
V: TRBV7-3
D: TRBD1
J: TRBJ1-1
size: many
length: 13

CDR3: CASIEDRESNQPQHF
DNA: TGTGCCAGCATCGAGGACAGGGAGAGCAATCAGCCCCAGCATTTT
V: TRBV6-2/TRBV6-3
D: TRBD1
J: TRBJ1-5
size: -
length: 15

CDR3: CASSIAGRLDTQYF
DNA: TGTGCCAGTAGTATAGCTGGGCGGCTGGATACGCAGTATTTT
V: TRBV19
D: -
J: TRBJ2-3
size: many
length: 14

CDR3: CSVEPGLAGADTQYF
DNA: TGCAGCGTTGAACCGGGACTAGCGGGAGCAGATACGCAGTATTTT
V: TRBV29-1
D: TRBD2
J: TRBJ2-3
size: many
length: 15

CDR3: CASGPGGGPPLHF
DNA: TGTGCCAGCGGTCCCGGGGGAGGGCCACCCCTCCACTTT
V: TRBV12-3/TRBV12-4
D: -
J: TRBJ1-6
size: -
length: 13

CDR3: CASSSLLALGPMPDTQYF
DNA: TGTGCCAGCAGCTCCCTCCTGGCACTAGGCCCGATGCCAGATACGCAGTATTTT
V: TRBV13
D: -
J: TRBJ2-3
size: many
length: 18

CDR3: CASSSLTGDNQSQHF
DNA: TGTGCCAGCAGTTCCCTGACAGGAGATAATCAGTCCCAGCATTTT
V: TRBV27
D: -
J: TRBJ1-5
size: -
length: 15

CDR3: CAISEQGTSGVTDTQYF
DNA: TGTGCCATCAGTGAGCAGGGGACTAGCGGGGTCACAGATACGCAGTATTTT
V: TRBV10-3
D: TRBD2
J: TRBJ2-3
size: many
length: 17

CDR3: CASRPDRVVAEAFF
DNA: TGTGCCAGCAGACCTGACAGGGTGGTCGCTGAAGCTTTCTTT
V: TRBV27
D: TRBD1
J: TRBJ1-1
size: many
length: 14

CDR3: CAISESGANTGELFF
DNA: TGTGCCATCAGTGAGAGCGGCGCGAACACCGGGGAGCTGTTTTTT
V: TRBV10-3
D: -
J: TRBJ2-2
size: many
length: 15

CDR3: CASSRWGSYNEQFF
DNA: TGTGCCAGCAGTCGTTGGGGATCCTACAATGAGCAGTTCTTC
V: TRBV12-3/TRBV12-4
D: -
J: TRBJ2-1
size: many
length: 14

CDR3: CASSLYDREVDEQYF
DNA: TGTGCCAGCAGCCTATATGACCGGGAGGTGGACGAGCAGTACTTC
V: TRBV14
D: TRBD2
J: TRBJ2-7
size: few
length: 15

CDR3: CASSQVSSPTQYF
DNA: TGTGCCAGCAGCCAAGTGTCTAGCCCTACGCAGTATTTT
V: TRBV3-1
D: -
J: TRBJ2-3
size: many
length: 13

CDR3: CASTPPEGAGYNEQFF
DNA: TGTGCCAGCACCCCACCGGAGGGGGCGGGGTACAATGAGCAGTTCTTC
V: TRBV7-9
D: -
J: TRBJ2-1
size: many
length: 16

CDR3: CASILTAYNNEQFF
DNA: TGTGCCAGCATTCTGACTGCCTACAATAATGAGCAGTTCTTC
V: TRBV2
D: -
J: TRBJ2-1
size: many
length: 14

CDR3: CSARVEGGGFEQYF
DNA: TGCAGTGCTAGAGTGGAGGGAGGGGGTTTCGAGCAGTACTTC
V: TRBV20-1
D: -
J: TRBJ2-7
size: many
length: 14

CDR3: CASSSSEQPQHF
DNA: TGTGCCAGCAGTTCGTCGGAGCAGCCCCAGCATTTT
V: TRBV6-2/TRBV6-3
D: -
J: TRBJ1-5
size: many
length: 12

CDR3: CSAPTSGHQETQYF
DNA: TGCAGTGCTCCAACTAGCGGGCACCAAGAGACCCAGTACTTC
V: TRBV20-1
D: TRBD2
J: TRBJ2-5
size: few
length: 14

CDR3: CSAREQGGTSNTEAFF
DNA: TGCAGTGCTAGAGAACAAGGCGGCACGTCCAACACTGAAGCTTTCTTT
V: TRBV20-1
D: -
J: TRBJ1-1
size: few
length: 16

CDR3: CASSSVHYEQYF
DNA: TGTGCCAGCAGCTCAGTTCACTACGAGCAGTACTTC
V: TRBV7-9
D: -
J: TRBJ2-7
size: many
length: 12

CDR3: CASSISRDRPGNTIYF
DNA: TGTGCCAGTAGTATCTCCCGGGACCGACCTGGAAACACCATATATTTT
V: TRBV19
D: -
J: TRBJ1-3
size: -
length: 16

CDR3: CASSLEGGVDTQYF
DNA: TGTGCCAGCAGCTTAGAAGGGGGCGTAGATACGCAGTATTTT
V: TRBV11-2
D: TRBD1
J: TRBJ2-3
size: many
length: 14

CDR3: CASSLGRLNTEAFF
DNA: TGTGCCAGCAGCTTAGGGCGCCTGAACACTGAAGCTTTCTTT
V: TRBV7-9
D: -
J: TRBJ1-1
size: many
length: 14

CDR3: CASSFDTRWGEQFF
DNA: TGTGCCAGCAGCTTTGACACTAGGTGGGGTGAGCAGTTCTTC
V: TRBV7-3
D: -
J: TRBJ2-1
size: many
length: 14

CDR3: CASSIEGWGKSSYEQYF
DNA: TGTGCCAGTAGTATTGAGGGTTGGGGGAAAAGCTCCTACGAGCAGTACTTC
V: TRBV19
D: -
J: TRBJ2-7
size: many
length: 17

CDR3: CASSTGQGNNQPQHF
DNA: TGTGCCAGTAGTACGGGACAGGGAAACAATCAGCCCCAGCATTTT
V: TRBV19
D: TRBD1
J: TRBJ1-5
size: -
length: 15

CDR3: CASSLAGWTGGISDTQYF
DNA: TGCGCCAGCAGCTTGGCCGGGTGGACAGGGGGAATATCAGATACGCAGTATTTT
V: TRBV5-1
D: TRBD1
J: TRBJ2-3
size: many
length: 18

CDR3: CASSDKKTSGTVYEQYF
DNA: TGTGCCAGTAGTGATAAAAAAACTAGCGGGACAGTGTACGAGCAGTACTTC
V: TRBV19
D: TRBD2
J: TRBJ2-7
size: many
length: 17